Listed below are T cell receptor beta chains from one sample, sequenced in a study of HIV-infected children after antiretroviral therapy interruption. One entry per CDR3 protein results from TCRdb running MiXCR on the 3' RACE reads. The sample shows 45,000 to 50,000 distinct CDR3 sequences, 3.5% to 5% of them seen only once. Sequencing was performed on CD45RA+ CD4+ T cells from PBMCs, pooled from several time points, taken from a donor given antiretroviral therapy, either interrupted or continuous. The receptors were sampled from a pool of human donors with HIV. CDR3s leave out the opening cysteine and the closing phenylalanine or tryptophan.

V | CDR3
TRBV13 | ASSPTDRETQY
TRBV6-1 | ASSDQGKWQF
TRBV29-1 | SEIQGAADTQY
TRBV4-1 | ASSQVPGDAYEQY
TRBV2 | ASRTGTSGTNEQF
TRBV15 | ATSDSTGQGSSGTQY
TRBV13 | ASSSGREQY
TRBV14 | ASSRDLYTGELF
TRBV20-1 | SAIFANYGYT
TRBV3-1 | ASSQTGSRTEAF
TRBV30 | AWSSLRQSYNEQF
TRBV12-3/TRBV12-4 | ASSLIGYNSPLH
TRBV21-1 | ASSKCRPPADEQY
TRBV7-3 | ASSLFSRGDEQF
TRBV12-3/TRBV12-4 | ASSFRQGSNEKLF
TRBV12-3/TRBV12-4 | ASIPGGGRPAQAF
TRBV12-5 | ASGFGGGADTEAF
TRBV11-2 | ASSLVPGWAQH
TRBV10-1 | ASSAGNTQY
TRBV11-2 | ASSGGTGAGSPLH
TRBV2 | ASSWTGGSGANVLT
TRBV5-8 | ASRDRAGEQY